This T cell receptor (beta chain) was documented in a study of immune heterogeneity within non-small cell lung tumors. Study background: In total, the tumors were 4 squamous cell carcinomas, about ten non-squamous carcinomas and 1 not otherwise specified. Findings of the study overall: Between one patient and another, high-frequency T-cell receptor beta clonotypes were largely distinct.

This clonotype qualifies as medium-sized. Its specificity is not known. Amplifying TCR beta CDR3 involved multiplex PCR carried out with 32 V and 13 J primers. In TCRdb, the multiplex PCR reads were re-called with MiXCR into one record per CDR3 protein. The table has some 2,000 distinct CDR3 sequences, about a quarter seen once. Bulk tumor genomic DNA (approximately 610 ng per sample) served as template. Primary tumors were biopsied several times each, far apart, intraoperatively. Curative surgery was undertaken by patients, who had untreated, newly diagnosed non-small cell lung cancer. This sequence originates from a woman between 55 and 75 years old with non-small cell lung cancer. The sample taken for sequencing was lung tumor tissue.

The CDR3 region is CASSLAMAGFTGELFF. In DNA, the CDR3 is TGTGCCAGCAGCTTAGCGATGGCGGGATTCACCGGGGAGCTGTTTTTT. The chain is built from TRBV7-9 and TRBJ2-2; D is perhaps TRBD2 (6 bases). Trimming took 0 bases from V and 4 from J, leaving 12 bases between them. This CDR3 spans 16 amino acids. Germline V gene lookup returns CDR1 SEHNR and CDR2 FQNEAQ (reference sequence).